Below are 2 T cell receptor beta chains sequenced from a single sample in a study of shared clonotypes between healthy human individuals. Assay: immunoSEQ multiplex PCR; the TCRdb copy retains only in-frame clones and omits some. The table lists a few million clones, more than 90% of them singletons. The source material was naive CD4+ T cells sorted from blood. Indicated subset: CD45RA+ positively selected. The receptors were sampled from a man aged 18 to 29 in good health.

The chain uses TRBV2 and TRBJ2-6, with D tentatively TRBD2 (5 bases). Germline V gives CDR1 SNHLY, CDR2 FYNNEI. The CDR3 has 16 residues. Trimming removed 3 bases from V and 4 bases from J, with 13 bases in between. This CDR3 is CASSDDLPGGANVLTF. DNA for the CDR3: TGTGCCAGCAGTGACGACCTTCCGGGAGGGGCCAACGTCCTGACTTTC.

This chain links TRBV10-3 with TRBJ2-2; 10 nucleotides agree with TRBD2. Germline CDR1 ENHRY, CDR2 SYGVKD. The CDR3 consists of 17 residues. V dropped 6 bases and J dropped 5; count of bases not matched to a gene: 12. CDR3 sequence (DNA): TGTGCCATCAGGGACGACCGGGGACTAGCGCTTACCGGGGAGCTGTTTTTT. Translating it yields CAIRDDRGLALTGELFF.